One and the same sample provided the 13 T cell receptor beta chains below, sequenced in a study of cytomegalovirus exposure and HLA in healthy donors. A multiplex PCR was run with 60 Vbeta primers and 13 Jbeta primers. Only in-frame clones appear in the TCRdb table, and some are missing; sequencing was by immunoSEQ multiplex PCR. The sample carries about 160,000 clones, approximately 70% recorded once. Sequenced sample: PBMCs. These receptors all stem from a man aged 35 to 55 in good health and CMV-seropositive.

V usage is TRBV6-5 and J usage is TRBJ1-3, with D unresolved. Germline V gene sequence: CDR1 MNHEY, CDR2 SVGAGI. The CDR3 covers 16 residues. V lost 2 bases, J lost 1 base, and 12 bases lay in between. In DNA form, the CDR3 reads TGTGCCAGCAGTTACGCCCCAGGCGATTCTGGAAACACCATATATTTT. Amino acids: CASSYAPGDSGNTIYF.

Only a few counts were recorded for this clone. V usage is TRBV4-3 and J usage is TRBJ2-3; D not resolved. The CDR3 spans 14 residues. CDR1 and CDR2 from the germline V gene are LGHNA and YSLEER. The V end lost 1 base, the J end lost 6 bases, and 11 bases lay between the germline ends. The CDR3 loop reads CASSQAYDFDTQYF. CDR3 coding DNA: TGCGCCAGCAGCCAAGCCTACGACTTTGATACGCAGTATTTT.

The table lists this clone with a few counts. The chain couples TRBV19 to TRBJ1-2, with 8 nucleotides matching TRBD1. The germline CDR1 and CDR2 sequences are LNHDA and SQIVND (reference sequence). V shed 6 bases, J shed 6 bases, and the junction held 9 bases outside the gene matches. The CDR3 length is 14 residues. As DNA, the CDR3 is TGTGCCAGTAGACCGGGACAGGCTTCGGATGGCTACACCTTC. It codes for CASRPGQASDGYTF.

This sequence joins TRBV5-8 and TRBJ2-2; 10 nucleotides agree with TRBD1. CDR1 SGHTS and CDR2 YDEGEE come from the germline V gene. The CDR3 has 17 amino acids. Trimming cost V 1 base and J 3 bases; bases outside gene matches: 6. The CDR3 reads CASSLSRGQGYTGELFF. The DNA for the CDR3 is TGTGCCAGCAGCTTGAGCCGGGGACAGGGGTACACCGGGGAGCTGTTTTTT. Full variable domain (missing parts from reference TRBV5-8 and TRBJ2-2): EAGVTQSPTHLIKTRGQQATLRCSPISGHTSVYWYQQALGLGLQFLLWYDEGEERNRGNFPPRFSGRQFPNYSSELNVNALELEDSALYLCASSLSRGQGYTGELFFGEGSRLTVL.

This chain uses TRBV30 with TRBJ1-3; D is unresolved. The CDR3 consists of 14 residues. Trimming shortened V by 0 bases and J by 3 bases, and 9 bases separated the two germline ends. From germline, CDR1 is GTSNPN and CDR2 SVGIG (reference sequence). The DNA of the CDR3 is TGTGCCTGGAGTGTACGGAGATATGGAAACACCATATATTTT. Protein sequence: CAWSVRRYGNTIYF.

The sample holds a few counts of this clone. V is TRBV14 and J is TRBJ2-2; a possible D gene is TRBD1 (5 bases). This CDR3 contains 13 residues. Germline lookup yields CDR1 SGHDN and CDR2 FVKESK. The V gene lost 3 bases and the J gene lost 4 bases, with 6 bases spanning the gap. The CDR3 loop reads CASSHTGTGELFF. The CDR3 coding sequence is TGTGCCAGCAGCCATACAGGCACCGGGGAGCTGTTTTTT. Variable domain in full (rest from reference TRBV14 and TRBJ2-2): EAGVTQFPSHSVIEKGQTVTLRCDPISGHDNLYWYRRVMGKEIKFLLHFVKESKQDESGMPNNRFLAERTGGTYSTLKVQPAELEDSGVYFCASSHTGTGELFFGEGSRLTVL.

In this sample, this clone turned up once. This chain links TRBV28 with TRBJ2-7, with D possibly TRBD2 on 6 matching bases. Between the trimmed V and J ends, which lost 7 bases and 2 bases, there was a span of 15 bases. CDR3 length: 14 amino acids. CDR1 is MDHEN, CDR2 SYDVKM, per germline. The CDR3 loop reads CASIGRDGTYEQYF. The CDR3 DNA is TGTGCCAGCATAGGGCGGGACGGAACCTACGAGCAGTACTTC. Filled out from reference TRBV28 and TRBJ2-7, the complete variable domain reads DVKVTQSSRYLVKRTGEKVFLECVQDMDHENMFWYRQDPGLGLRLIYFSYDVKMKEKGDIPEGYSVSREKKERFSLILESASTNQTSMYLCASIGRDGTYEQYFGPGTRLTVT.

The rearrangement links TRBV6-5 to TRBJ1-1, with D unresolved. V was trimmed by 5 bases and J by 5 bases, leaving 18 bases between them. Looked up from germline, CDR1 is MNHEY and CDR2 is SVGAGI. CDR3 length equals 15 residues. CDR3 residues: CASSQIQIRTTEAFF. The DNA for the CDR3 is TGTGCCAGCAGTCAAATACAGATACGAACAACTGAAGCTTTCTTT.

This sequence joins TRBV2 and TRBJ2-1; D might be TRBD2 (5 bases). Germline values: CDR1 SNHLY, CDR2 FYNNEI. Between the trimmed V and J ends, which lost 6 bases and 6 bases, there was a span of 9 bases. The CDR3 runs 12 residues. CDR3 residues: CASRAGGNEQFF. CDR3 sequence (DNA): TGTGCCAGCAGGGCGGGCGGCAATGAGCAGTTCTTC.

V and J are TRBV19 and TRBJ1-2, with a tentative D call TRBD1 (6 bases). The V and J ends lost 10 bases and 6 bases respectively, with 15 bases between them. Looked up from germline, CDR1 is LNHDA and CDR2 is SQIVND (reference sequence). The CDR3 has 12 amino acids. This CDR3 is CATSIGGNGYTF. The CDR3 DNA reads TGTGCCACCTCTATAGGGGGAAATGGCTACACCTTC.

The chain has TRBV5-4 and TRBJ2-2; D might be TRBD1 (5 bases). The CDR3 length is 16 residues. Deletions cut 0 bases from V and 1 base from J, with 10 bases between. Germline V gene lookup returns CDR1 SGHNT and CDR2 YYREEE (reference sequence). CDR3 DNA: TGTGCCAGCAGCTTGGAACAGGTCATGAACACCGGGGAGCTGTTTTTT. Translated, it gives CASSLEQVMNTGELFF.

This clone showed up just once. The chain carries TRBV5-6 and TRBJ2-7; D uncertain. CDR1 SGHDT and CDR2 YYEEEE come from the germline V gene. V was shortened by 1 base and J by 5 bases, with 19 bases between the two germline ends. This CDR3 has 16 residues. DNA of the CDR3: TGTGCCAGCAGCTTGTGGTCGGGTCTCCAACCCCACGAGCAGTACTTC. Encoded protein: CASSLWSGLQPHEQYF.

The rearrangement joins TRBV6-4 to TRBJ2-7, with D possibly matching TRBD1 (5 bases). CDR1 and CDR2 from the germline V gene are MRHNA and SNTAGT. This CDR3 region has 15 residues. The ends were cut back, 3 bases at V and 9 bases at J, with 21 bases in the middle. The CDR3: CASSEDGAPLMGQYF. The CDR3 DNA follows: TGTGCCAGCAGTGAGGATGGGGCCCCCCTTATGGGGCAGTACTTC.